Listed below are T cell receptor beta chains from one sample, sequenced in a study of blood T cell repertoires in COVID-19. Using immunoSEQ multiplex PCR, the repertoire was profiled, and TCRdb retains in-frame clones only, with some absent. This sample has tens of thousands of clones, with less than 90% found just once. The sequenced sample was peripheral blood. These receptors were taken from a man aged 80 or over with acute or convalescent COVID-19. CDR3s include the opening cysteine and the closing phenylalanine or tryptophan. D genes are given only for firm matches. Size values are once, few and many counts, or a class for expanded clones, and some rows have none.

.	TRBV19	TRBD2	TRBJ2-7	TGTGCCAGTAAATGGCGGGAGAGCGTTTCGTTGTACGAGCAGTACTTC	CASKWRESVSLYEQYF
.	TRBV18	.	TRBJ2-1	TGTGCCAGCTCGCGAGAGGGTTATGAGCAGTTCTTC	CASSREGYEQFF
once	TRBV7-2	.	TRBJ1-5	TGTGCCAGCAGCTCCTACAGCCAGCCCCAGCATTTT	CASSSYSQPQHF
.	TRBV18	.	TRBJ1-1	TGTGCCAGCTCCGCCGGGGAGAACACTGAAGCTTTCTTT	CASSAGENTEAFF
.	TRBV6-5	TRBD1	TRBJ1-2	TGTGCCAGCAGTTACGGCGGGACAGGGGTAAACTATGGCTACACCTTC	CASSYGGTGVNYGYTF
.	TRBV29-1	.	TRBJ2-7	TGCAGCGTTGATGACAGTTCCTACGAGCAGTACTTC	CSVDDSSYEQYF
.	TRBV24-1	TRBD2	TRBJ2-4	TGTGCCACCAGTGAAGCTACTAGCGGGAGGGGAAGCATTCAGTACTTC	CATSEATSGRGSIQYF
.	TRBV12-3/TRBV12-4	.	TRBJ1-2	TGTGCCAGCAGTTTCCAGGGTAGCTATGGCTACACCTTC	CASSFQGSYGYTF
.	TRBV12-5	TRBD1	TRBJ2-7	TGTGCTAGTGGTTCCCGACAGGGCCGCGAGCAGTACTTC	CASGSRQGREQYF
once	TRBV21-1	.	TRBJ1-1	TGTGCCAGCAGCACAGGGGACAGGGGGAAAAAGGACACTGAAGCTTTCTTT	CASSTGDRGKKDTEAFF
.	TRBV19	TRBD1	TRBJ1-5	TGTGCCACCCGCCGGGCAGGGGGCCGTCAGCCCCAGCATTTT	CATRRAGGRQPQHF
once	TRBV7-2	.	TRBJ1-1	TGTGCCAGCAGCTTTCGGACACTGAACACTGAAGCTTTCTTT	CASSFRTLNTEAFF
.	TRBV24-1	.	TRBJ2-7	TGTGCCGTCATTCCCCGAGACGAGCAGTACTTC	CAVIPRDEQYF
.	TRBV19	.	TRBJ1-2	TGTGCCAGTAGTATAGGCATCGGGTCCCCTAACTATGGCTACACCTTC	CASSIGIGSPNYGYTF
few	TRBV30	.	TRBJ1-5	TGTGCCTGGAGCTCGGGTTATAGCAATCAGCCCCAGCATTTT	CAWSSGYSNQPQHF
.	TRBV24-1	TRBD2	TRBJ2-1	TGTGCCACCGGAAGCGGGAGCTCCTACAATGAGCAGTTCTTC	CATGSGSSYNEQFF
.	TRBV10-3	.	TRBJ1-1	TGTGCCATCCGTACGGAGCCGAACACTGAAGCTTTCTTT	CAIRTEPNTEAFF
.	TRBV7-9	TRBD1	TRBJ1-1	TGTGCCAGCACCTTACGACAGGGTGGGGACTCTGAAGCTTTCTTT	CASTLRQGGDSEAFF
.	TRBV5-4	TRBD1	TRBJ1-2	TGTGCCAGCAGGGTAACAGGGGGCTATGGCTACACCTTC	CASRVTGGYGYTF
once	TRBV27	.	TRBJ1-5	TGTGCCAGCAGTTTCCAAATTTTTCAGCCCCAGCATTTT	CASSFQIFQPQHF
.	TRBV7-8	.	TRBJ2-7	TGTGCCAGCAGCTTAGGTCGGGGGTACGAGCAGTACTTC	CASSLGRGYEQYF
few	TRBV9	.	TRBJ1-3	TGTGCCAGCAGCGTAGGAACAGTCTTCTCTGGAAACACCATATATTTT	CASSVGTVFSGNTIYF
.	TRBV9	.	TRBJ1-4	TGTGCCAGCAGCGTAGGCGGCTTGGATAATGAAAAACTGTTTTTT	CASSVGGLDNEKLFF
.	TRBV5-4	.	TRBJ2-5	TGTGCCAGCAGCCGGACTCCGAGCGAGACCCAGTACTTC	CASSRTPSETQYF
.	TRBV6-1	.	TRBJ2-7	TGTGCCAGCAGTGAAGCGAGGACGGGATCTAGAGAGCAGTACTTC	CASSEARTGSREQYF
.	TRBV19	.	TRBJ2-1	TGTGCCAGTAGTATTCTGGGGCAGGGTTCCTACAATGAGCAGTTCTTC	CASSILGQGSYNEQFF
.	TRBV6-5	TRBD2	TRBJ2-7	TGTGCCAGCAGACGGACTAGCGGGGTCCACGAGCAGTACTTC	CASRRTSGVHEQYF
.	TRBV10-2	TRBD2	TRBJ2-3	TGCGCCAGCAGTGAACCGGGACTAGCGGGAAACACAGATACGCAGTATTTT	CASSEPGLAGNTDTQYF
.	TRBV24-1	.	TRBJ2-5	TGTGCCACCAGTGAAGGCAGGGTGGGGGAGACCCAGTACTTC	CATSEGRVGETQYF
.	TRBV5-1	TRBD2	TRBJ2-1	TGCGCCAGCAGCTTGTGGGGGGGCGCAGGACTAGCGGGTCCTAGCTCCTACAATGAGCAGTTCTTC	CASSLWGGAGLAGPSSYNEQFF
.	TRBV2	.	TRBJ2-7	TGTGCCAGCAGTGAAGCATACAGGGTCCACGAGCAGTACTTC	CASSEAYRVHEQYF
.	TRBV27	TRBD2	TRBJ2-3	TGTGCCAGCAGTTCTTACTTAGCGGGAGCGCCGTATTTT	CASSSYLAGAPYF
.	TRBV11-3	.	TRBJ1-1	TGTGCCAGCAGCTTAGATAGCTACACTGAAGCTTTCTTT	CASSLDSYTEAFF
.	TRBV9	TRBD2	TRBJ2-5	TGTGCCAGCAGTCAGGGAGGGGATAGGGAGACCCAGTACTTC	CASSQGGDRETQYF
.	TRBV19	.	TRBJ1-5	TGTGCCAGTAGTATACAGGGCGGTTGGGATCAGCCCCAGCATTTT	CASSIQGGWDQPQHF
.	TRBV11-3	.	TRBJ1-1	TGTGCCAGCAGCCCGGGAGTGGGGGGTATGAACACTGAAGCTTTCTTT	CASSPGVGGMNTEAFF
.	TRBV21-1	.	TRBJ2-1	TGTGCCAGCAGCCGTCCCGACGTAGGGGAGGGTCCGAGCTCCTACAATGAGCAGTTCTTC	CASSRPDVGEGPSSYNEQFF
.	TRBV7-2	TRBD2	TRBJ2-3	TGTGCCAGCCAGCCTAGCGGGTCCACAGATACGCAGTATTTT	CASQPSGSTDTQYF
.	TRBV7-8	.	TRBJ1-1	TGTGCCAGCAGTGTGGGCCAGAACACTGAAGCTTTCTTT	CASSVGQNTEAFF
few	TRBV3-1/TRBV3-2	.	TRBJ1-2	TGTGCCAGCAGCCAGGGAGGGGTATCTGGCTACACCTTC	CASSQGGVSGYTF
.	TRBV20-1	.	TRBJ1-5	TGCAGTGCTAGTAGCGGCAATCAGCCCCAGCATTTT	CSASSGNQPQHF
.	TRBV24-1	TRBD2	TRBJ2-1	TGTGCCACCAGTGATCGAGCGGGGGGTTACAATGAGCAGTTCTTC	CATSDRAGGYNEQFF
.	TRBV7-7	.	TRBJ2-7	TGTGCCAGCAGCAGGGGACTCTTTGACGGCGAGCAGTACTTC	CASSRGLFDGEQYF
once	TRBV18	TRBD2	TRBJ2-1	TGTGCCAGCTCACCGCCTAGCGGGAGGCACCACAATGAGCAGTTCTTC	CASSPPSGRHHNEQFF
once	TRBV7-8	TRBD1	TRBJ1-2	TGTGCCAGCAGGCGACAGGGCGAGGGCTACACCTTC	CASRRQGEGYTF
.	TRBV10-2	.	TRBJ2-5	TGCGCCAGCGCTACTCCCGCCGGCGGAGTGGAGACCCAGTACTTC	CASATPAGGVETQYF
.	TRBV11-2	.	TRBJ2-3	TGTGCCAGCAGCTTAGAACATAGCACAGATACGCAGTATTTT	CASSLEHSTDTQYF
.	TRBV11-3	TRBD2	TRBJ2-1	TGTGCCAGCAGAAGGGGACTACCATACAATGAGCAGTTCTTC	CASRRGLPYNEQFF
.	TRBV7-2	.	TRBJ2-4	TGTGCCAGCAGCTTACAGATAGCCAAAAACATTCAGTACTTC	CASSLQIAKNIQYF
few	TRBV18	TRBD1	TRBJ2-2	TGTGCCAGCTACCTACAGGGGACCGGGGAGCTGTTTTTT	CASYLQGTGELFF
once	TRBV7-2	.	TRBJ2-5	TGTGCCAGCAGCCTGCCGGGGGAGGAGACCCAGTACTTC	CASSLPGEETQYF
.	TRBV5-1	.	TRBJ1-2	TGCGCCAGCAGCTTGGACGGTCGTCTCGGTGGCTACACCTTC	CASSLDGRLGGYTF
.	TRBV2	TRBD1	TRBJ2-1	TGTGCCAGCAAGGTGGAGACAGGGCTTTACAATGAGCAGTTCTTC	CASKVETGLYNEQFF
.	TRBV7-2	.	TRBJ1-1	TGTGCCAGCAGTCGTGCCCCAGGGAACACTGAAGCTTTCTTT	CASSRAPGNTEAFF